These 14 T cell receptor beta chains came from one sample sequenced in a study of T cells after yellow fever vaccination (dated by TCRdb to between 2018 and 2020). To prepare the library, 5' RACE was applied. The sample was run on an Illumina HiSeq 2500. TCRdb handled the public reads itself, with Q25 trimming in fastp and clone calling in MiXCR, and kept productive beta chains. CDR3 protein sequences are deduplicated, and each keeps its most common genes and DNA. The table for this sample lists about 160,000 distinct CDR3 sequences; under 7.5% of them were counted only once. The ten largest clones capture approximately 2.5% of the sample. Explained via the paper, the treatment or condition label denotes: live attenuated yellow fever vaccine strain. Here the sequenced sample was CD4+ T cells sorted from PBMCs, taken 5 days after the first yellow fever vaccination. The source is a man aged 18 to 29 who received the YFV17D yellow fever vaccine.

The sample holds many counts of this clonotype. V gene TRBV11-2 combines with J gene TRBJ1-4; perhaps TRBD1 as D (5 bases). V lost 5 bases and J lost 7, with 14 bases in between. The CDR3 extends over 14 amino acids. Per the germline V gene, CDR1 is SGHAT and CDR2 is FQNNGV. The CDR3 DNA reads TGTGCCAGCAGCCAACAGGAATTTAGTGAAAAACTGTTTTTT. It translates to CASSQQEFSEKLFF.

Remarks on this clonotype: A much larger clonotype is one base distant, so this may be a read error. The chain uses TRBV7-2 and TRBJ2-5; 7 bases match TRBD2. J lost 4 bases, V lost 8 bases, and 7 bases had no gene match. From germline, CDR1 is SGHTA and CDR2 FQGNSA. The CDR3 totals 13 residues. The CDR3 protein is CASCPQRGETQYF. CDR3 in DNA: TGTGCCAGCTGCCCCCAGCGGGGAGAGACCCAGTACTTC. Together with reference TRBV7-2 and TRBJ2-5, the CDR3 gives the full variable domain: GAGVSQSPSNKVTEKGKDVELRCDPISGHTALYWYRQSLGQGLEFLIYFQGNSAPDKSGLPSDRFSAERTGGSVSTLTIQRTQQEDSAVYLCASCPQRGETQYFGPGTRLLVL.

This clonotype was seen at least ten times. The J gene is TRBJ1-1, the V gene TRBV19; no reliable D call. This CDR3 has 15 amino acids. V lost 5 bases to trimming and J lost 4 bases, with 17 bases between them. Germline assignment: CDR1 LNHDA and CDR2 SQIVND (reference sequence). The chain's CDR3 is CASSARSAGSTEAFF. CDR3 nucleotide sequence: TGTGCCAGTAGTGCCCGCTCCGCCGGGTCCACTGAAGCTTTCTTT.

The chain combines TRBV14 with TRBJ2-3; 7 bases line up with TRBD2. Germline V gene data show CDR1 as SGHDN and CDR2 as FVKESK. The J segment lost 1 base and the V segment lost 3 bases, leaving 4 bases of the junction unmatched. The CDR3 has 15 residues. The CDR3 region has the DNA TGTGCCAGCAGCCAGCGAGCGGGGCGCACAGATACGCAGTATTTT. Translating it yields CASSQRAGRTDTQYF.

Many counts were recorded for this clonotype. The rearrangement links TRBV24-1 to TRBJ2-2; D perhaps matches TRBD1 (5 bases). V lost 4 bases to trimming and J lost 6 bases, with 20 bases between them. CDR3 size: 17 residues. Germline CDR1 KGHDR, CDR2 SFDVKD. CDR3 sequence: CATSDISSPGYSGELFF. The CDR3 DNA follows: TGTGCCACCAGTGACATTTCGTCTCCAGGGTATTCCGGGGAGCTGTTTTTT.

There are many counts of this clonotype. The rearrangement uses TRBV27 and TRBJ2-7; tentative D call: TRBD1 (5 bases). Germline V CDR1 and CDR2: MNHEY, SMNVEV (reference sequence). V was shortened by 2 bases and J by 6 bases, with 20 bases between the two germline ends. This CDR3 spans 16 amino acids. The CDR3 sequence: CASSLMGQGRSGEQYF. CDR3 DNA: TGTGCCAGCAGTTTAATGGGTCAGGGTAGGTCGGGCGAGCAGTACTTC.

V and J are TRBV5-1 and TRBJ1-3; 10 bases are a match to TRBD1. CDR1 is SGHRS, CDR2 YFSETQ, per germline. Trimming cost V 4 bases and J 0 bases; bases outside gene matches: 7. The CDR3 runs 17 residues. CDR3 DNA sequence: TGCGCCAGCAGCACCGGGACAGGGGAACTCTCTGGAAACACCATATATTTT. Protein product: CASSTGTGELSGNTIYF.

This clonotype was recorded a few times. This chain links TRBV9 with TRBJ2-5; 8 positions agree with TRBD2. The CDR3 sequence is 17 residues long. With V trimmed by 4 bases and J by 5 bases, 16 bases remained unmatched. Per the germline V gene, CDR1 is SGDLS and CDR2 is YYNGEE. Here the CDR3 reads CASSTTPGLGDGETQYF. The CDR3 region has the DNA TGTGCCAGCAGCACGACACCGGGACTAGGTGATGGGGAGACCCAGTACTTC.

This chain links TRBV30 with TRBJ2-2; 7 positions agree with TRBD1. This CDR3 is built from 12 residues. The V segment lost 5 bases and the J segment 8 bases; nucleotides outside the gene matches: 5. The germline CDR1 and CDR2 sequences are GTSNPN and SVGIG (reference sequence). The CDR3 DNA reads TGTGCCTGGGCACAGGGGCCTGGGGAGCTGTTTTTT. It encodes CAWAQGPGELFF.

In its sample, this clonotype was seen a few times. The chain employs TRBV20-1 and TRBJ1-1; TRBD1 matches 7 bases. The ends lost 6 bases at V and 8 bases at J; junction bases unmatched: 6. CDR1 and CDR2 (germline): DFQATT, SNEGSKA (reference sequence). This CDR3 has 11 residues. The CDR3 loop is CSARWDREAFF. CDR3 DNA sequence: TGCAGTGCCAGGTGGGACAGAGAAGCTTTCTTT.

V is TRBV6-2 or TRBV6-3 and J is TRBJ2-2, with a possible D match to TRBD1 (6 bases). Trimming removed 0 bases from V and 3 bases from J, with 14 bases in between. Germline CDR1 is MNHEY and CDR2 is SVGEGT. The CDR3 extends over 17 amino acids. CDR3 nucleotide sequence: TGTGCCAGCAGTTACTCCGTACAGGGATCCGACACCGGGGAGCTGTTTTTT. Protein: CASSYSVQGSDTGELFF.

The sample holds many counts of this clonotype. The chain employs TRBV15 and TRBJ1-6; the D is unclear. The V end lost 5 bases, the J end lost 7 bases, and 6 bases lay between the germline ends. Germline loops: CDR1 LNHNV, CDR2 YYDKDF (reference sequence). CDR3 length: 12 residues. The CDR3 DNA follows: TGTGCCACCAGCTCACGAAATTCACCCCTCCACTTT. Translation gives CATSSRNSPLHF.

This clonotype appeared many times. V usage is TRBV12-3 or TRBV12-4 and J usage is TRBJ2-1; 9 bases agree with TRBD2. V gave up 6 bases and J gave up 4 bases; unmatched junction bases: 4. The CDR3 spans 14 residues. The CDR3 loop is CASRLRGGYNEQFF. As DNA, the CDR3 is TGTGCCAGCAGACTGCGGGGGGGGTACAATGAGCAGTTCTTC.

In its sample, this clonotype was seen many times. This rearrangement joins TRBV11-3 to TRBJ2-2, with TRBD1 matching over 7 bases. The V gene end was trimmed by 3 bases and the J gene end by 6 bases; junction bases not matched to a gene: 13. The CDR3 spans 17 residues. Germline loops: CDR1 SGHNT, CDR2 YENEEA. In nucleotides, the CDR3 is TGTGCCAGCAGCTTCTCGACCTGGGGACAGCCGGCCGGGGAGCTGTTTTTT. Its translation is CASSFSTWGQPAGELFF. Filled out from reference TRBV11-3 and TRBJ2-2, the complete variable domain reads EAGVVQSPRYKIIEKKQPVAFWCNPISGHNTLYWYLQNLGQGPELLIRYENEEAVDDSQLPKDRFSAERLKGVDSTLKIQPAELGDSAVYLCASSFSTWGQPAGELFFGEGSRLTVL.